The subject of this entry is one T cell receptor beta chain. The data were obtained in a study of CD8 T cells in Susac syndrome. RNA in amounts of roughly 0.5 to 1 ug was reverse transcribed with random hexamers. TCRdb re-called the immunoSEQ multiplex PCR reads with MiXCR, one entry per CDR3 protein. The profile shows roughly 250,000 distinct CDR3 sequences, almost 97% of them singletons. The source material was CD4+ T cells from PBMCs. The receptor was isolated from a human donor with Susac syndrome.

The CDR3 here is CASSKIKGSFDEQFF. Here the CDR3 DNA reads TGTGCCAGCAGCAAAATTAAGGGCAGTTTCGATGAGCAGTTCTTC. This rearrangement joins TRBV3-1 to TRBJ2-1; D not resolved. Per germline, CDR1 LGHDT and CDR2 YNNKEL (reference sequence). The CDR3 is 15 amino acids. V dropped 5 bases and J dropped 8 bases, with 19 bases sitting between them.